Below are 5 T cell receptor beta chains sequenced from a single sample in a study of beta chain features in type 1 diabetes. The antigens these receptors bind are not known. What was sequenced were expressed TCRB transcripts, since all of the isolated RNA had been reverse transcribed. The method was immunoSEQ multiplex PCR; TCRdb's version includes in-frame clones alone and lacks a portion of them. The sample includes more than 550,000 clones, around 15% of them seen just once. Study-level points and caveats: Moderate yet significant TCRB CDR3 shortening was seen in Type 1 diabetes patients in all four CD4+ subsets.

The source material was naive CD4+ T cells from blood. The source is a young man with type 1 diabetes.

This chain links TRBV15 with TRBJ2-1; 7 bases map to TRBD2. Germline trimming cut 4 bases from V and 5 bases from J; bases unmatched to any gene: 14. The CDR3 totals 17 residues. The germline V gene has CDR1 LNHNV and CDR2 YYDKDF (reference sequence). The CDR3, as DNA: TGTGCCACCAGCACTCCACTCGGGCGGGAGTCTAACAATGAGCAGTTCTTC. Translated, it gives CATSTPLGRESNNEQFF.

This chain links TRBV19 with TRBJ2-7, with D maybe TRBD1 (5 bases). Trimming shortened V by 1 base and J by 5 bases, and 21 bases separated the two germline ends. This CDR3 contains 17 residues. Germline V gene sequence: CDR1 LNHDA, CDR2 SQIVND (reference sequence). As DNA, the CDR3 is TGTGCCAGTAGTATAGCTTTCTGGGGCAGAGACGAACACGAGCAGTACTTC. Translating it yields CASSIAFWGRDEHEQYF.

This chain connects TRBV30 to TRBJ2-1, with unresolved D. Germline V gene data show CDR1 as GTSNPN and CDR2 as SVGIG (reference sequence). V shed 4 bases and J shed 4 bases, with 5 bases lying between them. The CDR3 consists of 11 residues. The CDR3 here is CAWNSYNEQFF. The CDR3 nucleotides are TGTGCCTGGAATTCGTACAATGAGCAGTTCTTC. Combining the CDR3 with reference TRBV30 and TRBJ2-1 gives the whole variable domain SQTIHQWPATLVQPVGSPLSLECTVEGTSNPNLYWYRQAAGRGLQLLFYSVGIGQISSEVPQNLSASRPQDRQFILSSKKLLLSDSGFYLCAWNSYNEQFFGPGTRLTVL.

The chain employs TRBV25-1 and TRBJ1-4; D is possibly TRBD1 (5 bases). This CDR3 has 14 residues. The germline V gene encodes CDR1 MGHDK and CDR2 SYGVNS. The V and J ends lost 3 bases and 7 bases respectively, with 12 bases between them. For the CDR3, the DNA is TGTGCCAGCAGTGACCAGGGAGGGATTGAAAAACTGTTTTTT. Amino acids: CASSDQGGIEKLFF.

This clone has more than one count but fewer than ten. This sequence joins TRBV10-3 and TRBJ2-1, with a possible D match to TRBD2 (6 bases). Germline CDR1 reads ENHRY; CDR2 reads SYGVKD. Deletions cut 0 bases from V and 1 base from J, with 13 bases between. The CDR3 runs 17 residues. This CDR3 is CAISESATRRSYNEQFF. CDR3 in DNA: TGTGCCATCAGTGAGTCAGCGACTAGGAGGTCCTACAATGAGCAGTTCTTC.